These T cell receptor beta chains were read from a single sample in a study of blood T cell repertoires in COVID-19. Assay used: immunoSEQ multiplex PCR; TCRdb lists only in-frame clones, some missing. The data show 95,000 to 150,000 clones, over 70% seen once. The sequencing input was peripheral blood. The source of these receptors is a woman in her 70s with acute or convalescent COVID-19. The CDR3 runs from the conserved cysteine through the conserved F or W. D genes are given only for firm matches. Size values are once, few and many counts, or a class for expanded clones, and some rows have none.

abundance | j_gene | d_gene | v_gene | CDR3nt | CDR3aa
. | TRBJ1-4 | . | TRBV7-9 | TGTGCCAGCACCTCAAGGAGAGAGACTAATGAAAAACTGTTTTTT | CASTSRRETNEKLFF
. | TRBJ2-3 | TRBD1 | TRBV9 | TGTGCCAGCAGCGTAAGACAGGGGTTGGATACGCAGTATTTT | CASSVRQGLDTQYF
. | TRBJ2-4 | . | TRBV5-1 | TGCGCCAGCAGCTTGGATCTCAGGGACATTCAGTACTTC | CASSLDLRDIQYF
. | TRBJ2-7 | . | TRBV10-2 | TGCGCCAGCAGGGCGGAGGTGAACGAGCAGTACTTC | CASRAEVNEQYF
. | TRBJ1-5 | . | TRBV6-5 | TGTGCCAGCAGCCTACTAAGAGTTAGCAATCAGCCCCAGCATTTT | CASSLLRVSNQPQHF
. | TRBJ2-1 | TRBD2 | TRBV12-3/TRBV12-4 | TGTGCCAGCAGTCCTGCGGGGGGGCAGTTCTTC | CASSPAGGQFF
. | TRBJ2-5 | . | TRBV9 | TGTGCCAGCAGCCCCCGAAACGGACTGGGGGAGACCCAGTACTTC | CASSPRNGLGETQYF
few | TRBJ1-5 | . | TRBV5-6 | TGTGCCAGCAGCTTGTATAGGTACGGGAGCAATCAGCCCCAGCATTTT | CASSLYRYGSNQPQHF
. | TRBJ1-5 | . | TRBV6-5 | TGTGCCAGCAGTCCCCTGGGTGGGGGCCATCAGCCCCAGCATTTT | CASSPLGGGHQPQHF
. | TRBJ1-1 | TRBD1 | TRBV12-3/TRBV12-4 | TGTGCCAGCAGCCGACAGGGTTCTGAAGCTTTCTTT | CASSRQGSEAFF
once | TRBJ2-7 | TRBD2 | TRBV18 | TGTGCCAGCTCACCGGGGACTAGCGGGGACTACGAGCAGTACTTC | CASSPGTSGDYEQYF
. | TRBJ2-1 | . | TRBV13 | TGTGCCAGCAGCCCTGCTGGGTCAGGGGGGTACAATGAGCAGTTCTTC | CASSPAGSGGYNEQFF
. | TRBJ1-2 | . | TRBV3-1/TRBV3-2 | TGTGCCAGCAGCCAAGGGGTGGCGACAGGTCAGCTAGGCTATGGCTACACCTTC | CASSQGVATGQLGYGYTF
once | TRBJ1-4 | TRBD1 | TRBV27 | TGTGCCAGCAGTCAACAGGGGGCGAATGAAAAACTGTTTTTT | CASSQQGANEKLFF
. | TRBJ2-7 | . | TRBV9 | TGTGCCAGCAGCGCAGGGCCGTACGAGCAGTACTTC | CASSAGPYEQYF
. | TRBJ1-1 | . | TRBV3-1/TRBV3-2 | TGTGCCAGCAGCTACCTCGAGGGCACTGAAGCTTTCTTT | CASSYLEGTEAFF
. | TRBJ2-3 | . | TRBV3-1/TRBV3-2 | TGTGCCAGCAGCCAAGACCGCCAGGGCGTCACAGATACGCAGTATTTT | CASSQDRQGVTDTQYF
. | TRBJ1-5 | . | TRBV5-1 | TGCGCCAGCAGCCCCGACAGTTTCGACAATCAGCCCCAGCATTTT | CASSPDSFDNQPQHF
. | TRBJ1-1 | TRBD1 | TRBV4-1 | TGCGCCAGCAGCCAAGATAGGACGCAGGGGGTGGGAGCTTTCTTT | CASSQDRTQGVGAFF
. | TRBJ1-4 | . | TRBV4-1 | TGCGCCAGCAGGCCCCCCGACAGAAATGAAAAACTGTTTTTT | CASRPPDRNEKLFF
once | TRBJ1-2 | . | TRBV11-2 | TGTGCCAGCAGCTTAGTTCATCGCAGTTTGGATGGCTACACCTTC | CASSLVHRSLDGYTF
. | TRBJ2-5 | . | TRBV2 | TGTGCCAGCAGGGAGGGAAAGGGCCAAGAGACCCAGTACTTC | CASREGKGQETQYF
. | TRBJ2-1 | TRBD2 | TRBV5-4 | TGTGCCAGCAGAACCACTAGCGGGGGTTACAATGAGCAGTTCTTC | CASRTTSGGYNEQFF
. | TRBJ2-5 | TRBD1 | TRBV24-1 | TGTGCCACCAGCACGAAGGGGGCTCCCTTTGAGACCCAGTACTTC | CATSTKGAPFETQYF